This is a list of T cell receptor beta chains from one sample in a study of blood T cells in healthy people across ages. TCRdb re-analysed the 5' RACE reads in MiXCR, keeping a single row per CDR3 protein. The sample holds some 900,000 distinct CDR3 sequences, around 48% seen once. Sequencing used blood. The receptors derive from a man under 40 in good health. The CDR3 runs from the conserved cysteine through the conserved F or W. The order of the fields is J gene, D gene, V gene, clone size, CDR3 protein, CDR3 DNA. The D gene is left open where the match is weak. Clone size is not always given. Where it is, it says once, few, many or a class for expanded clones.

J gene: TRBJ2-1; D gene: TRBD1; V gene: TRBV30; clone size: .; CDR3 protein: CAWARDRVNEQFF; CDR3 DNA: TGTGCCTGGGCGAGGGACAGGGTCAATGAGCAGTTCTTC
J gene: TRBJ1-5; D gene: .; V gene: TRBV20-1; clone size: few; CDR3 protein: CSATRDSDQPQHF; CDR3 DNA: TGCAGTGCCACAAGGGACTCTGATCAGCCCCAGCATTTT
J gene: TRBJ2-7; D gene: .; V gene: TRBV29-1; clone size: .; CDR3 protein: CSVGQIRVDEQYF; CDR3 DNA: TGCAGCGTTGGTCAGATAAGGGTAGACGAGCAGTACTTC
J gene: TRBJ2-7; D gene: .; V gene: TRBV20-1; clone size: .; CDR3 protein: CSATRRAQLHEQYF; CDR3 DNA: TGCAGTGCTACACGACGGGCACAGCTCCACGAGCAGTACTTC
J gene: TRBJ2-4; D gene: .; V gene: TRBV27; clone size: .; CDR3 protein: CASSPGRLQGEQYF; CDR3 DNA: TGTGCCAGCAGTCCTGGCCGGTTGCAGGGAGAGCAGTACTTC
J gene: TRBJ2-3; D gene: .; V gene: TRBV2; clone size: .; CDR3 protein: CASSDPGGRTDTQYF; CDR3 DNA: TGTGCCAGCAGTGACCCCGGGGGGCGGACAGATACGCAGTATTTT
J gene: TRBJ1-1; D gene: .; V gene: TRBV27; clone size: .; CDR3 protein: CASSFLSGIEAFF; CDR3 DNA: TGTGCCAGCAGTTTTCTCAGCGGGATTGAAGCTTTCTTT
J gene: TRBJ2-5; D gene: .; V gene: TRBV12-3/TRBV12-4; clone size: .; CDR3 protein: CASSLTPLATYF; CDR3 DNA: TGTGCCAGCAGCCTGACTCCACTCGCCACGTACTTC
J gene: TRBJ2-7; D gene: TRBD1; V gene: TRBV28; clone size: .; CDR3 protein: CASSPSGTAGFPSYEQYF; CDR3 DNA: TGTGCCAGCAGTCCCTCGGGGACAGCAGGCTTCCCATCCTACGAGCAGTACTTC
J gene: TRBJ2-5; D gene: .; V gene: TRBV5-6; clone size: once; CDR3 protein: CTSSLSQGKRTQYF; CDR3 DNA: TGTACCAGCAGCTTGTCACAGGGCAAAAGGACCCAGTACTTC
J gene: TRBJ2-7; D gene: .; V gene: TRBV28; clone size: .; CDR3 protein: CASTWGSYEQYF; CDR3 DNA: TGTGCCAGCACCTGGGGCTCCTACGAGCAGTACTTC
J gene: TRBJ1-2; D gene: TRBD1; V gene: TRBV4-1; clone size: few; CDR3 protein: CASSQGPQGSYGYTF; CDR3 DNA: TGCGCCAGCAGCCAAGGGCCACAGGGGAGCTATGGCTACACCTTC
J gene: TRBJ2-2; D gene: .; V gene: TRBV29-1; clone size: once; CDR3 protein: CSVRGIGELFF; CDR3 DNA: TGCAGCGTACGGGGTATCGGGGAGCTGTTTTTT